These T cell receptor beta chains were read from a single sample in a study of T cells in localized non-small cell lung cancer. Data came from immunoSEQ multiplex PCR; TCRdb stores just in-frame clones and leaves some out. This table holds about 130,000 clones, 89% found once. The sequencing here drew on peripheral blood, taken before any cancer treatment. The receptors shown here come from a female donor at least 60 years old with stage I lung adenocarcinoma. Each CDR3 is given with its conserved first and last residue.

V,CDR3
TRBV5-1,CASSLQTSGTDTQYF
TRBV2,CASSGPISLREQFF
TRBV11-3,CASSSGTSGKYSYNEQFF
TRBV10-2,CASSQDTQETQYF
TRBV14,CASKPRTGAAGELFF
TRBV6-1,CASSEGGLAGNTDTQYF
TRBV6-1,CASSVGLNSYEQYF
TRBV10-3,CALSTGLAGAGGYEQYF
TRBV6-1,CASRITGTQETQYF
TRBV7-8,CASRPRVNTEAFF
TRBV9,CASSADGTGVREQFF
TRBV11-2,CASSLVRGASYNEQFF
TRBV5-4,CASSPAGMDGYTF
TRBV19,CASRPQGSLVYNEQFF
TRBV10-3,CAISEVPTGVDEQYF
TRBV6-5,CASSTRGHSGAFF
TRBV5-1,CASSLSGGKQYF
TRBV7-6,CASSLARLAGGPRGTQYF
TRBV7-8,CASSPSGRAADEQFF
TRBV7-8,CASSRLAGVGEQYF
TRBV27,CASSLYARGNQPQHF
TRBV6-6,CASLLGPYGYTF
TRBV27,CASSLGPGRPPKNIQYF
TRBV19,CATRDRMNTGELFF
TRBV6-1,CASSEAGTGKETQYF
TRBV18,CASSTGGTYEQFF
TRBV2,CASSERDTQYF
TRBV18,CASSPVAKNIQYF
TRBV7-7,CASSLDLALQETQYF
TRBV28,CASRLLAGDHNEQFF
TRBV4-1,CASSPGQGQFREKLFF
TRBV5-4,CASSSILRGPRHGYTF
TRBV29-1,CSVEGNRAEAFF
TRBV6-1,CASRGVGLNTGELFF
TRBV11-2,CASSLDGTSVGYEQYF
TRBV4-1,CASSRRAGGPYEQYF
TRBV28,CASSALTGEGGLAGIETQYF
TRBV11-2,CASSLGFGLAYNEQFF
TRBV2,CASSGQKETQYF
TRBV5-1,CASTAGTGYPDTQYF
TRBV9,CASSLSVATNEKLFF
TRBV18,CASSPSSPDTQYF
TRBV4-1,CASSQGTLRFQETQYF
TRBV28,CASSLERDEYEKLFF